This T cell receptor (beta chain) was profiled in a study of blood T cells in healthy people across ages. CDR1 and CDR2 (germline): MNHEY, SVGEGT. This CDR3 has 12 amino acids. Together with a sample-barcoded 5' primer, a J-beta primer mix was included in a second PCR lasting about 7 to 11 cycles. TCRdb itself ran the 5' RACE reads through MiXCR, one entry per CDR3 protein. The sample lists some 560,000 distinct CDR3 sequences, approximately 26% seen once, with approximately 3.7% in the top ten. Those donating, healthy Caucasian individuals from Russia, were aged roughly 6 to 100. These sequences were also reported in another study, on T cells of mothers and their children.

The V call is TRBV6-2 or TRBV6-3, the J call TRBJ2-5, with D unclear. The assigned J gene may be wrong: the sequence end matches TRBJ2-7 better. This clonotype originated in a boy aged 2 to 9 in good health. The specimen sequenced was blood. Here the CDR3 DNA reads TGTGCCAGCGGCAGAACCTCCTACGAGCAGTACTTC. Its protein is CASGRTSYEQYF.